This T cell receptor beta chain was observed in a study of regulatory T cells in long-lasting Graves disease. Time point given: persistent/refractory GD, antithyroid drugs over 5 years with positive TRAb. Extracted PBMC RNA gave rise to the TCR library. American Thyroid Association guidelines defined Graves' disease diagnosis. Of note for this clonotype: Antigen specificity is unknown.

Study-wide points: The sample size was small, and this may have reduced accuracy.

Arm-PCR of CDR3 regions and iRepertoire HTBI primers were the basis on which TCR beta libraries were built. TCRdb reprocessed the multiplex PCR reads via MiXCR and lists one record per CDR3 protein. This table has hundreds of thousands of distinct CDR3 sequences, around a fifth appearing once. This receptor was taken from a female donor with Graves disease. The material sequenced was peripheral blood mononuclear cells (PBMCs), taken when the disease was refractory, from a patient treated with antithyroid drugs.

CDR3 region: CAIEEGTEAFF. DNA for the CDR3: TGTGCCATCGAAGAAGGGACTGAAGCTTTCTTT. The V and J genes are TRBV10-3 and TRBJ1-1; D is ambiguous. Germline V gene lookup returns CDR1 ENHRY and CDR2 SYGVKD. This CDR3 spans 11 amino acids. Trimming left V 8 bases short and J 5 bases short, with 9 bases between.